This passage covers 9 T cell receptor beta chains from one sample sequenced in a study of T-cell memory formation after mild COVID-19. TCRdb analysed the 5' RACE reads with MiXCR anew, one entry per CDR3 protein. The data contain about 560,000 distinct CDR3 sequences, approximately 15% of them seen just once; the ten biggest clones take up about 8.6%. The sequenced material came from PBMCs or a T cell subset sorted from them (not recorded which). All receptors come from an adult woman who had mild COVID-19 (a few samples of this study predate the infection). Cell type and time point are not known.

The chain has TRBV27 and TRBJ2-7; D is perhaps TRBD1 (6 bases). Germline loops: CDR1 MNHEY, CDR2 SMNVEV (reference sequence). The CDR3 length is 15 residues. V lost 5 bases and J lost 0, with 14 bases in between. CDR3 region: CASSPRQASSYEQYF. CDR3 sequence (DNA): TGTGCCAGCAGTCCACGACAGGCCTCCTCCTACGAGCAGTACTTC.

This clonotype was seen at least ten times. V and J are TRBV3-1 and TRBJ2-5; D remains ambiguous. V was clipped by 5 bases and J by 5 bases, with 12 bases between them. This CDR3 is 13 amino acids long. CDR1 is LGHDT, CDR2 YNNKEL, per germline (reference sequence). CDR3 sequence reads: CASSYGVEETQYF. CDR3 in DNA: TGTGCCAGCAGCTATGGGGTTGAGGAGACCCAGTACTTC.

The genes are TRBV20-1 and TRBJ2-7; 9 nucleotides align to TRBD2. The CDR3 has 15 residues. The V and J ends lost 1 base and 0 bases, in that order; junction bases with no gene match: 4. CDR1 and CDR2 from the germline V gene are DFQATT and SNEGSKA (reference sequence). CDR3 DNA: TGCAGTGCTAGAGCTTTGCGGGAGGGCTCCTACGAGCAGTACTTC. It translates to CSARALREGSYEQYF.

This chain uses TRBV27 with TRBJ1-1; a weak D match, TRBD1 (6 bases). Trimming cost V 6 bases and J 6 bases, with 11 bases left between them. CDR1 is MNHEY and CDR2 is SMNVEV in the germline V gene (reference sequence). The CDR3 length is 12 residues. In nucleotides, the CDR3 is TGTGCCAGCAGAGGACAGTACGCTGAAGCTTTCTTT. Its translation is CASRGQYAEAFF.

This clonotype has only a few counts. This CDR3 reads CASSLIGIHEQFF. The CDR3, as DNA: TGTGCCAGCAGTTTAATCGGGATCCATGAGCAGTTCTTC. The chain recombines TRBV12-3 or TRBV12-4 with TRBJ2-1; tentative D call: TRBD2 (5 bases). The ends were cut back, 2 bases at V and 8 bases at J, with 10 bases in the middle. The CDR3 has 13 amino acids.

This clonotype has at least ten counts. The V and J genes are TRBV20-1 and TRBJ2-1; D gene ambiguous. The CDR3 sequence is 11 residues long. Germline V gene sequence: CDR1 DFQATT, CDR2 SNEGSKA (reference sequence). The V end was cut by 3 bases, the J end by 4 bases, with 4 bases between. The CDR3 nucleotides read TGCAGTGCTAGGGAATACAATGAGCAGTTCTTC. Its protein is CSAREYNEQFF.

This clonotype was observed a few times. This chain links TRBV18 with TRBJ2-3; perhaps TRBD2 as D (6 bases). The CDR3 loop spans 15 amino acids. V lost 3 bases to trimming and J lost 6 bases, with 16 bases between them. CDR1 is KGHSH and CDR2 is LQKENI in the germline V gene. The chain's CDR3 is CASSPTFQGGDTQYF. As DNA, the CDR3 is TGTGCCAGCTCACCCACCTTCCAGGGAGGTGATACGCAGTATTTT.

The V gene is TRBV20-1, the J gene TRBJ1-4; D is possibly TRBD1 (5 bases). The CDR3 has 14 residues. CDR1 and CDR2 from the germline V gene are DFQATT and SNEGSKA (reference sequence). Trimming stripped 1 base from V and 3 bases from J, with 9 bases between. In DNA, the CDR3 is TGCAGTGCTAGAGGGGACGGCCCTAATGAAAAACTGTTTTTT. It codes for CSARGDGPNEKLFF.

In this sample, this clonotype turned up many times. The CDR3 DNA sequence: TGTGCCAGCAGCTCTCTAGCGGGGGGAGATACGCAGTATTTT. It encodes CASSSLAGGDTQYF. The chain joins TRBV7-3 to TRBJ2-3, with 11 bases identical to TRBD2. Germline lookup yields CDR1 SGHTA and CDR2 FQGTGA. V shed 4 bases, J shed 5 bases, and the junction held 2 bases outside the gene matches. The CDR3 contains 14 residues.